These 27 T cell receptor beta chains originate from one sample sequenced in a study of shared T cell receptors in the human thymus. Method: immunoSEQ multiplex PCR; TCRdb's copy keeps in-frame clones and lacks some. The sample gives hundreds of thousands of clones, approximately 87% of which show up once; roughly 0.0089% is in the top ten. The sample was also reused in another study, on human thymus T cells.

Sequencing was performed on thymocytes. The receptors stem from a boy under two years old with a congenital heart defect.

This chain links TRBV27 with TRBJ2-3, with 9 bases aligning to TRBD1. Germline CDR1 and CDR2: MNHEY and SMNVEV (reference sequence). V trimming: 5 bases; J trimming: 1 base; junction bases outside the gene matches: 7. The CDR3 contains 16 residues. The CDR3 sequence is CASSNNRDRGTDTQYF. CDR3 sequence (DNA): TGTGCCAGCAGTAACAACCGGGACAGGGGCACAGATACGCAGTATTTT.

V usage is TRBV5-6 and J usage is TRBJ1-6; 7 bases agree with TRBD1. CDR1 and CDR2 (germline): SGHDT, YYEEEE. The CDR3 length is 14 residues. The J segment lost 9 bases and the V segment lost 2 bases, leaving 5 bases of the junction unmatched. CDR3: CASSFRGLTSPLHF. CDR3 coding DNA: TGTGCCAGCAGCTTTAGGGGGCTGACTTCACCCCTCCACTTT.

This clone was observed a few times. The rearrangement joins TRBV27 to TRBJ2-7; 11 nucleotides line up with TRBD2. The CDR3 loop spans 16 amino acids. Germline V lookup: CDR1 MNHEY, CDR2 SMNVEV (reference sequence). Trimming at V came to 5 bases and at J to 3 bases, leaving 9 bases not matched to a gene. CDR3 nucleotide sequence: TGTGCCAGCAGTCAACCCGGACTAGCGGGCTACTACGAGCAGTACTTC. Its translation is CASSQPGLAGYYEQYF.

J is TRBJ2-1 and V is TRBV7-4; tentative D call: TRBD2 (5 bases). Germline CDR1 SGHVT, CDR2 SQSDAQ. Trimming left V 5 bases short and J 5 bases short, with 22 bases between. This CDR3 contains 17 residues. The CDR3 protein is CASSPTLEGESDNEQFF. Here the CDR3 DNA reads TGTGCCAGCAGCCCGACGCTTGAGGGCGAGAGCGACAATGAGCAGTTCTTC.

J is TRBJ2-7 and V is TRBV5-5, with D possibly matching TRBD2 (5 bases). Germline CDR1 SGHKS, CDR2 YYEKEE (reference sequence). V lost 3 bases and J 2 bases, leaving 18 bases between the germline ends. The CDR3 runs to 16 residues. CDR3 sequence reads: CASSWTGRSKAYEQYF. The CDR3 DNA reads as TGTGCCAGCAGCTGGACTGGACGGTCCAAGGCCTACGAGCAGTACTTC.

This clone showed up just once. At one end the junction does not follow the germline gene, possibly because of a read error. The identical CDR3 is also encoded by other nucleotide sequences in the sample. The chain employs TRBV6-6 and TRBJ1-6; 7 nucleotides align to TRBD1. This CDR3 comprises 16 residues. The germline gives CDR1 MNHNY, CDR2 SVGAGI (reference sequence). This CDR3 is CASSKPRDSSNSPLHF. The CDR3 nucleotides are TGTGCCAGCAGTAAACCCCGGGACAGCAGTAATTCCCCCCTCCACTTT.

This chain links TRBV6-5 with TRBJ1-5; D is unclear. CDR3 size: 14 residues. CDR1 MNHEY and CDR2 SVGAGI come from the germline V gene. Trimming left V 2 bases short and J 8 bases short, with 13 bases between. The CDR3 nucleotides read TGTGCCAGCAGTTACAACCGGGGAGTGGAGCCCCAGCATTTT. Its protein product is CASSYNRGVEPQHF.

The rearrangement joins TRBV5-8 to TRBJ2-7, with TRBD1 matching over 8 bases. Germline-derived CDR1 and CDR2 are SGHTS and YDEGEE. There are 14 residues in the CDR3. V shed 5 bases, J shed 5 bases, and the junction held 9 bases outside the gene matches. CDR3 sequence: CASRPDRVEDEQYF. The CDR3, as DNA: TGTGCCAGCAGACCGGACAGGGTAGAGGACGAGCAGTACTTC. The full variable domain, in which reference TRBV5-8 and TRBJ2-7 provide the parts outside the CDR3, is EAGVTQSPTHLIKTRGQQATLRCSPISGHTSVYWYQQALGLGLQFLLWYDEGEERNRGNFPPRFSGRQFPNYSSELNVNALELEDSALYLCASRPDRVEDEQYFGPGTRLTVT.

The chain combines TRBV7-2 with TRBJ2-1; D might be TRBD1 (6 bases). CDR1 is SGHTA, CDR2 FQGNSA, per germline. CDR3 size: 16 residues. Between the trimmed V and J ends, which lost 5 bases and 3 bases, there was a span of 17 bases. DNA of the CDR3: TGTGCCAGCAGCCTTACCGTGGGACAAGTCTACAATGAGCAGTTCTTC. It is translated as CASSLTVGQVYNEQFF.

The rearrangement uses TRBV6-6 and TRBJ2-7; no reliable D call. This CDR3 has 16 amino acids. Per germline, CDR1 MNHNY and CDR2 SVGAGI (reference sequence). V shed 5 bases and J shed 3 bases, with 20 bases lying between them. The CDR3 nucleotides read TGTGCCAGCAGTAGCGATGAGTTGACGGAAAACTACGAGCAGTACTTC. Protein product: CASSSDELTENYEQYF.

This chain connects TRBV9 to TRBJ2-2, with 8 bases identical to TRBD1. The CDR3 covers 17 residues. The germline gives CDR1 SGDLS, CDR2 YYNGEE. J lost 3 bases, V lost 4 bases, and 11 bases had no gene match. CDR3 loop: CASSLNLRGLYTGELFF. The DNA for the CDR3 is TGTGCCAGCAGCCTCAACCTCAGGGGGCTGTACACCGGGGAGCTGTTTTTT.

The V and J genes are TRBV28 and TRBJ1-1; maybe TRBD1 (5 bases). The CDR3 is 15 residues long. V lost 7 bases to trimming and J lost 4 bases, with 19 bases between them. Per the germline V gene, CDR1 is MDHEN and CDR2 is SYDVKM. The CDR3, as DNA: TGTGCCAGCACCAAGATCGCAGGGTATGGCACTGAAGCTTTCTTT. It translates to CASTKIAGYGTEAFF.

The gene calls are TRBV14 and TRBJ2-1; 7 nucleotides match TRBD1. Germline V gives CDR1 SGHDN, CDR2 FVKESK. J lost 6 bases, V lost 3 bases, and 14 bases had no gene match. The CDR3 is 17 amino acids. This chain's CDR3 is CASSHPPGQRLLNEQFF. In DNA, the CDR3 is TGTGCCAGCAGCCATCCCCCGGGACAGAGATTACTCAATGAGCAGTTCTTC.

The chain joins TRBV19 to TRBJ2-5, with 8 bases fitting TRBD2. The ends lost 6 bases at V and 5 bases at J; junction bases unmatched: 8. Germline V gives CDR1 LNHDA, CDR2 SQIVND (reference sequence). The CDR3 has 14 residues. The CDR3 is CASRNGTSWETQYF. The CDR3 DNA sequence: TGTGCCAGTAGGAACGGGACTAGTTGGGAGACCCAGTACTTC.

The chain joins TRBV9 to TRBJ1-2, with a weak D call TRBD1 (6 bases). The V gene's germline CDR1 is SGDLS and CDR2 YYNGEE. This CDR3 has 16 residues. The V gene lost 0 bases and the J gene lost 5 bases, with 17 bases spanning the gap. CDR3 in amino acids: CASSVDGEGGSYGYTF. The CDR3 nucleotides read TGTGCCAGCAGCGTAGACGGGGAGGGGGGGTCGTATGGCTACACCTTC.

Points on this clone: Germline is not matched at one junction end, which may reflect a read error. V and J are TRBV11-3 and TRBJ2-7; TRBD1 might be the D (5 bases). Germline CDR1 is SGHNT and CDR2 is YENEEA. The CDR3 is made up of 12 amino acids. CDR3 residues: CASSSDVGRTGF. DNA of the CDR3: TGTGCCAGCAGCTCCGACGTGGGGCGGACGGGCTTC.

CDR3 sequence: CASSHSDRVNTEAFF. As DNA, the CDR3 is TGTGCCAGCAGCCATTCCGACAGAGTGAACACTGAAGCTTTCTTT. The chain couples TRBV14 to TRBJ1-1, with D possibly matching TRBD1 (5 bases). Trimming removed 3 bases at V and 0 bases at J, with 11 bases between. The CDR3 covers 15 residues. Germline assignment: CDR1 SGHDN and CDR2 FVKESK.

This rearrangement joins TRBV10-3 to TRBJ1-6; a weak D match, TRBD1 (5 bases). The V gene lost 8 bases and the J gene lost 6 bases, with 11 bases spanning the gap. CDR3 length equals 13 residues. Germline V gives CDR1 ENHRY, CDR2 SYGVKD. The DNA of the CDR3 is TGTGCCATCGGGGGGAGCCCTAATTCACCCCTCCACTTT. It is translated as CAIGGSPNSPLHF.

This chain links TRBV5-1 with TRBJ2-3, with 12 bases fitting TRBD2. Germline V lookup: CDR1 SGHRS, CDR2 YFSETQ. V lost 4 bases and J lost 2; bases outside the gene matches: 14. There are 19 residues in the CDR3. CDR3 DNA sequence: TGCGCCAGCAGCCACGAGGGAACTAGCGGGGGGCATAACACAGATACGCAGTATTTT. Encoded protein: CASSHEGTSGGHNTDTQYF.

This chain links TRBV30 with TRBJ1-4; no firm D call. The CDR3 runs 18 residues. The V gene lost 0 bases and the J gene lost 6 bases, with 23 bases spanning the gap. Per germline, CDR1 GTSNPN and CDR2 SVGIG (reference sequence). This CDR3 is CAWSVFFLENHGDEKLFF. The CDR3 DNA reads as TGTGCCTGGAGTGTATTTTTTCTGGAGAATCACGGAGATGAAAAACTGTTTTTT.

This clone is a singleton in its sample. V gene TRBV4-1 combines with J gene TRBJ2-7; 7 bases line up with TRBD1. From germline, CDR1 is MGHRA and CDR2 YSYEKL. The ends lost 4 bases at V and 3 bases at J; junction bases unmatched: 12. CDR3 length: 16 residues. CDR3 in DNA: TGCGCCAGCAGCCCTATCCCGGGACAGAGGGGCTACGAGCAGTACTTC. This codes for CASSPIPGQRGYEQYF.

DNA of the CDR3: TGTGCCAGCAGCTTGTCGGTGAACACTGAAGCTTTCTTT. Translated, it gives CASSLSVNTEAFF. The genes are TRBV5-4 and TRBJ1-1; D not resolved. CDR3 length: 13 amino acids. V was pared by 1 base and J by 0 bases, with 4 bases between. From germline, CDR1 is SGHNT and CDR2 YYREEE (reference sequence).

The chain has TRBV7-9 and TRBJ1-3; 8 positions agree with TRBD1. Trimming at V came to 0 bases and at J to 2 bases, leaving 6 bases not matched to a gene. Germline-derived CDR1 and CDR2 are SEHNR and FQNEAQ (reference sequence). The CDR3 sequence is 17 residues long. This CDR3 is CASSLACLQGAGNTIYF. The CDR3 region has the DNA TGTGCCAGCAGCTTAGCGTGCCTACAGGGGGCTGGAAACACCATATATTTT.

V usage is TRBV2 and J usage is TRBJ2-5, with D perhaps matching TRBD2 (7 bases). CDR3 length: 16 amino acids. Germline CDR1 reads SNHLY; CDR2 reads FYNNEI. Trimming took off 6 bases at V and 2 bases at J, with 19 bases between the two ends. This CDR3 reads CASRWGGPVWQETQYF. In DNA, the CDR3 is TGTGCCAGCAGATGGGGGGGGCCGGTCTGGCAAGAGACCCAGTACTTC.

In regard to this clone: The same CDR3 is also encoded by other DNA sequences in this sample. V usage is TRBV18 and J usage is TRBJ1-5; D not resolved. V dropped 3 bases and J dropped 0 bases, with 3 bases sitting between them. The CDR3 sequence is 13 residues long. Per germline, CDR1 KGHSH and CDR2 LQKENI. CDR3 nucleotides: TGTGCCAGCTCACCCTATAGCAATCAGCCCCAGCATTTT. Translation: CASSPYSNQPQHF.

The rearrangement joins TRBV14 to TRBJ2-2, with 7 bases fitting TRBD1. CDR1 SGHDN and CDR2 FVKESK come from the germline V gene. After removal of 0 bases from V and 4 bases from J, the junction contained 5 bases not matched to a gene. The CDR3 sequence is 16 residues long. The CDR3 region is CASSQDIRGTTGELFF. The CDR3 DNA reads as TGTGCCAGCAGCCAAGATATCAGGGGGACCACCGGGGAGCTGTTTTTT. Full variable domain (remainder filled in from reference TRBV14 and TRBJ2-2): EAGVTQFPSHSVIEKGQTVTLRCDPISGHDNLYWYRRVMGKEIKFLLHFVKESKQDESGMPNNRFLAERTGGTYSTLKVQPAELEDSGVYFCASSQDIRGTTGELFFGEGSRLTVL.

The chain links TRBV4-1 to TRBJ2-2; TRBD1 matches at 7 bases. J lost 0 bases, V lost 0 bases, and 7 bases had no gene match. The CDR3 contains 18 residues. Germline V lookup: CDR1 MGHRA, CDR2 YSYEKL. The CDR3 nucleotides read TGCGCCAGCAGCCAAGAGGGAATCGACAGGGCGAACACCGGGGAGCTGTTTTTT. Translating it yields CASSQEGIDRANTGELFF.